This TCR beta chain was sequenced for a study of T cells in localized non-small cell lung cancer. Study-level points and caveats: Blood T cell density predicted longer survival; adjacent-lung clonality, shorter.

The J segment lost 12 bases and the V segment lost 7 bases, leaving 12 bases of the junction unmatched. The V gene's germline CDR1 is MNHEY and CDR2 SMNVEV (reference sequence). The CDR3 is 12 amino acids. Measured with immunoSEQ multiplex PCR; TCRdb has only the in-frame clones, and not every one. Of 25,000 to 30,000 clones listed, 80% to 85% were seen once; the top ten hold about 5.3%. This clone was observed a few times. Antigen: not known. The TCR was taken from a man between 40 and 75 years old with stage III lung adenocarcinoma. The chain links TRBV27 to TRBJ2-7, with 7 positions matching TRBD2. This specimen was peripheral blood mononuclear cells, taken before any cancer treatment. For the CDR3, the DNA is TGTGCCAGCACTAGCCCGGGGGGATCTTGGTACTTC. Translation: CASTSPGGSWYF.